The 18 T cell receptor beta chains below were found in one sample sequenced in a study of identical twins. TCRdb re-analysed the 5' RACE reads in MiXCR, keeping a single row per CDR3 protein. The table includes about 520,000 distinct CDR3 sequences, 20% to 25% detected once. This sample also belongs to another study, concerning T cells expressing NK-cell markers.

The sample taken for sequencing was CD4+ T cells sorted from blood. These receptors were taken from a woman between 18 and 29 years old in good health.

This chain links TRBV24-1 with TRBJ2-3, with D maybe TRBD2 (6 bases). In germline, CDR1 is KGHDR, CDR2 SFDVKD. This CDR3 contains 15 residues. Trimming cost V 3 bases and J 9 bases, with 18 bases left between them. CDR3 sequence (DNA): TGTGCCACCAGTGATGCTAGCGATCCGGGGGAGACGCAGTATTTT. Protein: CATSDASDPGETQYF.

This clonotype was observed a handful of times. The rearrangement links TRBV4-3 to TRBJ1-6; D might be TRBD1 (6 bases). The germline V and J ends were trimmed by 0 bases and 10 bases, with 13 bases remaining between them. Looked up from germline, CDR1 is LGHNA and CDR2 is YSLEER. This CDR3 has 15 amino acids. The CDR3 spells CASSQEQGGGSPLHF. CDR3 DNA sequence: TGCGCCAGCAGCCAAGAGCAGGGAGGGGGATCACCCCTCCACTTT.

J is TRBJ2-1 and V is TRBV9; 11 bases fit TRBD2. V shed 0 bases, J shed 10 bases, and the junction held 9 bases outside the gene matches. The CDR3 spans 16 residues. Germline V gene lookup returns CDR1 SGDLS and CDR2 YYNGEE. The CDR3 loop reads CASSVVSLAGAGEQFF. In nucleotides, the CDR3 is TGTGCCAGCAGCGTAGTTTCACTAGCGGGGGCAGGGGAGCAGTTCTTC.

The chain couples TRBV6-1 to TRBJ2-5, with no clear D. The length of the CDR3 is 13 residues. V shed 6 bases and J shed 9 bases, with 17 bases lying between them. Germline lookup yields CDR1 MNHNS and CDR2 SASEGT. The CDR3 coding sequence is TGTGCCAGCAGCCGGACCCCGGATGCAGCCCAGTACTTC. Translating it yields CASSRTPDAAQYF.

For the CDR3, the DNA is TGTGCCATCAGTGAGCCCCAACTGGCGGGGGGGCAACAAGAGACCCAGTACTTC. Residues: CAISEPQLAGGQQETQYF. This chain connects TRBV10-3 to TRBJ2-5, with 9 bases lining up with TRBD2. The CDR3 extends over 18 amino acids. The V segment lost 2 bases and the J segment 2 bases; nucleotides outside the gene matches: 12. Germline-derived CDR1 and CDR2 are ENHRY and SYGVKD.

The rearrangement links TRBV6-6 to TRBJ1-2; D gene ambiguous. Germline V lookup: CDR1 MNHNY, CDR2 SVGAGI (reference sequence). CDR3 length equals 13 residues. The germline V and J ends were trimmed by 7 bases and 5 bases, with 14 bases remaining between them. The CDR3 is CASTEGLAYGYTF. The CDR3 DNA follows: TGTGCCAGCACGGAAGGGCTAGCTTATGGCTACACCTTC.

This clonotype was detected a few times. The CDR3 DNA reads as TGTGCCAGCAGCCCCCTATATTCACCCCTCCACTTT. As protein: CASSPLYSPLHF. The genes are TRBV7-2 and TRBJ1-6; D gene uncertain. Between the trimmed V and J ends, which lost 5 bases and 8 bases, there was a span of 7 bases. The length of the CDR3 is 12 residues. The germline gives CDR1 SGHTA, CDR2 FQGNSA.

There are a few counts of this clonotype. The chain uses TRBV12-3 or TRBV12-4 and TRBJ1-1; tentative D call: TRBD1 (6 bases). CDR3 length: 14 residues. Trimming left V 2 bases short and J 5 bases short, with 12 bases between. The CDR3 DNA reads TGTGCCAGCAGTTTATCCCAGGGGCAGACTGAAGCTTTCTTT. Translation gives CASSLSQGQTEAFF.

In its sample, this clonotype was seen many times. This sequence joins TRBV6-1 and TRBJ2-7; 7 bases match TRBD1. This CDR3 spans 13 amino acids. V lost 8 bases and J lost 1; bases outside the gene matches: 5. The germline V gene encodes CDR1 MNHNS and CDR2 SASEGT. CDR3 sequence: CASGRDRSYEQYF. The DNA of the CDR3 is TGTGCCAGCGGTCGGGACAGATCCTACGAGCAGTACTTC.

This clonotype was seen a handful of times. V and J are TRBV10-2 and TRBJ2-1, with 9 bases identical to TRBD1. Germline loops: CDR1 WSHSY, CDR2 SAAADI. The CDR3 is 17 amino acids. Unmatched junction bases numbered 15, after V lost 6 bases and J lost 6 bases. The CDR3 nucleotides read TGCGCCAGCAGAGAAAGATTACGGGACAGGGTAATCAATGAGCAGTTCTTC. Protein sequence: CASRERLRDRVINEQFF.

The chain combines TRBV18 with TRBJ2-1; 7 positions agree with TRBD1. The V and J ends lost 2 bases and 3 bases, in that order; junction bases with no gene match: 4. Per germline, CDR1 KGHSH and CDR2 LQKENI. This CDR3 region has 15 residues. Written as DNA, the CDR3 is TGTGCCAGCTCACCAACCGGGACAGTCTACAATGAGCAGTTCTTC. This encodes CASSPTGTVYNEQFF.

This clonotype was seen at least ten times. V is TRBV3-1 and J is TRBJ2-5, with 7 bases fitting TRBD2. V shed 6 bases, J shed 2 bases, and the junction held 6 bases outside the gene matches. Looked up from germline, CDR1 is LGHDT and CDR2 is YNNKEL (reference sequence). The CDR3 spans 14 residues. The chain's CDR3 is CASSKGLEQETQYF. In DNA form, the CDR3 reads TGTGCCAGCAGTAAAGGACTAGAACAAGAGACCCAGTACTTC.

The chain links TRBV12-3 or TRBV12-4 to TRBJ2-3; D call uncertain. Deletions cut 8 bases from V and 6 bases from J, with 12 bases between. The CDR3 spans 12 residues. CDR3 sequence: CASEGPWDTQYF. DNA for the CDR3: TGTGCCAGCGAAGGGCCCTGGGATACGCAGTATTTT.

This chain links TRBV19 with TRBJ1-5, with 7 bases matching TRBD1. Germline V gives CDR1 LNHDA, CDR2 SQIVND (reference sequence). The CDR3 contains 14 residues. J gave up 3 bases and V 5 bases, and 4 bases lay outside the gene matches. The CDR3 region is CASSVQGNNQPQHF. In DNA, the CDR3 is TGTGCCAGTAGTGTACAGGGGAACAATCAGCCCCAGCATTTT.

In its sample, this clonotype was seen a few times. The chain couples TRBV4-3 to TRBJ2-3; the D is unclear. The germline V gene has CDR1 LGHNA and CDR2 YSLEER. V gave up 0 bases and J gave up 2 bases, with 9 bases separating them. The CDR3 spans 15 residues. This CDR3 is CASSQEGAFTDTQYF. The CDR3 nucleotides are TGCGCCAGCAGCCAAGAAGGTGCCTTCACAGATACGCAGTATTTT.

The chain recombines TRBV6-4 with TRBJ1-1; maybe TRBD1 (6 bases). The CDR3 consists of 13 residues. The germline V and J ends were trimmed by 6 bases and 10 bases, with 18 bases remaining between them. The germline V gene has CDR1 MRHNA and CDR2 SNTAGT. The CDR3 spells CASRSLGGGRAFF. The CDR3 DNA sequence: TGTGCCAGCAGGAGTTTAGGAGGGGGGAGAGCTTTCTTT.

The chain is built from TRBV5-6 and TRBJ1-6; D perhaps matches TRBD1 (6 bases). Per the germline V gene, CDR1 is SGHDT and CDR2 is YYEEEE. The CDR3 spans 14 residues. V was pared by 5 bases and J by 11 bases, with 17 bases between. The CDR3 DNA sequence: TGTGCCAGCAGTGGGGGCAGGTTCTATCCACCCCTCCACTTT. It is translated as CASSGGRFYPPLHF.

The chain is built from TRBV11-2 and TRBJ1-4, with 12 bases aligning to TRBD1. The germline V gene encodes CDR1 SGHAT and CDR2 FQNNGV. V dropped 5 bases and J dropped 4; count of bases not matched to a gene: 5. The CDR3 spans 16 residues. The CDR3 coding sequence is TGTGCCAGCAGCCGGGACAGGGGGCGCGGTAATGAAAAACTGTTTTTT. This gives the protein CASSRDRGRGNEKLFF. Combining the CDR3 with reference TRBV11-2 and TRBJ1-4 gives the whole variable domain EAGVAQSPRYKIIEKRQSVAFWCNPISGHATLYWYQQILGQGPKLLIQFQNNGVVDDSQLPKDRFSAERLKGVDSTLKIQPAKLEDSAVYLCASSRDRGRGNEKLFFGSGTQLSVL.